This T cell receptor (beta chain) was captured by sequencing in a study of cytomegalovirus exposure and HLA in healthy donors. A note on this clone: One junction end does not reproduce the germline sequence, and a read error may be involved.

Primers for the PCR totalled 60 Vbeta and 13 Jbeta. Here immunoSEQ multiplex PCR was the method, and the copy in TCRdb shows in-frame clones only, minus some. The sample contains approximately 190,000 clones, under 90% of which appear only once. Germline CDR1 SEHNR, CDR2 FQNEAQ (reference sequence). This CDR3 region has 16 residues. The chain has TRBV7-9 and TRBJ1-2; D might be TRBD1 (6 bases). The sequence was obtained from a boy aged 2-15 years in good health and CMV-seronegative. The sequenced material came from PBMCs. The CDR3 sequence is CSSSSTLDRIRQGYTF. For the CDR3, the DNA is TGTTCCAGCAGCTCTACCCTCGACAGGATTCGTCAAGGCTACACCTTC.